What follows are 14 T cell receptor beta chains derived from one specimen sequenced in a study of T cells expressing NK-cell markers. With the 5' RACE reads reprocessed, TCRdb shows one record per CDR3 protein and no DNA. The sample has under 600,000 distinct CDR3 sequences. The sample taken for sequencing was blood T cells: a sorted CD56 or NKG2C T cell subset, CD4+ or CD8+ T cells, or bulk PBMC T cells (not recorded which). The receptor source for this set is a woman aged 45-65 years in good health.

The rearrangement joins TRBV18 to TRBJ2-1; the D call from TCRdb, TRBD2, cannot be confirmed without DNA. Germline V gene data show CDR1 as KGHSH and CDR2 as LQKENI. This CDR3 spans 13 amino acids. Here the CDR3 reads CASSPGTSDEQFF.

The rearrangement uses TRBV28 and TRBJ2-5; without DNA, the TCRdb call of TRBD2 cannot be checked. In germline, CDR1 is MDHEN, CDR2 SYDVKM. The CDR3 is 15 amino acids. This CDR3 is CASRAHASGQETQYF.

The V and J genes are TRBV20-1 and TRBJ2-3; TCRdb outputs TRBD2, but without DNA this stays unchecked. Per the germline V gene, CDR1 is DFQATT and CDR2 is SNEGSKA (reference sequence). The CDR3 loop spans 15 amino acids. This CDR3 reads CSAPRALEGTDTQYF.

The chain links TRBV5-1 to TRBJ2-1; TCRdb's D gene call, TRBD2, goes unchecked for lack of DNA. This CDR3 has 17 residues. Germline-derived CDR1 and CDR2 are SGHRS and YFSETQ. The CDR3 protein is CASSLGVSGVRGDEQFF.

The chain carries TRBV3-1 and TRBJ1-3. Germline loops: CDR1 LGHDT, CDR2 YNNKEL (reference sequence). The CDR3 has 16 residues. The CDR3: CASTHRGFGRENTIYF.

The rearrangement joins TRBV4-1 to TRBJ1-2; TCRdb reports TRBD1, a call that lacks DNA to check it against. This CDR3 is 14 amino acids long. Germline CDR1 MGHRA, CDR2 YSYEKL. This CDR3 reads CASSLSRDGVGYTF.

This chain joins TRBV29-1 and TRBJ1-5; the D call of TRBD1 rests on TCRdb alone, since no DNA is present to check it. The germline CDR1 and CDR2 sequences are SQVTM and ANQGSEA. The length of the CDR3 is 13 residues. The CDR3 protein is CSVGQGPDQPQHF.

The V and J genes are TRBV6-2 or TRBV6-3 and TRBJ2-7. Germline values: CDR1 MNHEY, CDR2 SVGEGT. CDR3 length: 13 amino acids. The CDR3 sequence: CASSQLVPNEQYF.

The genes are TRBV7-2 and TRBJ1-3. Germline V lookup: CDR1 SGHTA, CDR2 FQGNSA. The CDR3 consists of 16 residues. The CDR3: CASSLVGGGSGNTIYF.

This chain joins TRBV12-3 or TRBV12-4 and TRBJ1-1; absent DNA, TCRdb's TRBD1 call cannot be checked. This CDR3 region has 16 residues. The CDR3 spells CASTGDSMRLGSEAFF.

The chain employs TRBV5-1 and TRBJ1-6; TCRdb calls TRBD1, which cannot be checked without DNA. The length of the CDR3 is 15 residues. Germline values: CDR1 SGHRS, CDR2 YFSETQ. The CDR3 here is CASSLGDRADSPLHF.

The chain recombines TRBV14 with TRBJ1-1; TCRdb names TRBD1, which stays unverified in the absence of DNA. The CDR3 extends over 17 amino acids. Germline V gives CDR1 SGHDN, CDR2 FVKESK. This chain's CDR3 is CASSQELGARRGTEAFF.

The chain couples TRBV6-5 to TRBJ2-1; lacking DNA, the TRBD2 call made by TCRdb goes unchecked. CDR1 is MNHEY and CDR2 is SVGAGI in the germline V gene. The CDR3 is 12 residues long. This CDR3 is CASTDWESEQFF.

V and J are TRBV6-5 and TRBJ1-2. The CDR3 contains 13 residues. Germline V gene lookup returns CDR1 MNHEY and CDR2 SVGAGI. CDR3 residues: CASSYSGQGHYTF.